This TCR beta chain was identified in a study of blood T cell repertoires in COVID-19. Study in general: PBMCs, B-cell-depleted T cells, or T cells were the source of the cDNA or gDNA that made up the material.

The CDR3 spans 12 residues. V shed 7 bases and J shed 8 bases, with 17 bases lying between them. CDR1 is SQVTM, CDR2 ANQGSEA, per germline. Repertoires were generated with immunoSEQ multiplex PCR, while TCRdb's copy carries only in-frame clones and drops some. The sample lists 220,000 or so clones; approximately 90% were seen once. This chain uses TRBV29-1 with TRBJ1-2; D may be TRBD1 (5 bases). This TCR was recovered from a man aged 50 to 59 who had been exposed to COVID-19. Material: PBMCs or T cells enriched from blood (not recorded which). This CDR3 reads CSAGMGGEGYTF. The CDR3 DNA reads TGCAGCGCCGGAATGGGGGGGGAAGGCTACACCTTC.